The count of the clone carrying this TCR beta chain is one. Its antigen is not known. The CDR3 sequence is 13 residues long. The germline V and J ends were trimmed by 4 bases and 0 bases, with 6 bases remaining between them. Germline V gene sequence: CDR1 SGHVS, CDR2 FQNEAQ. The entry originates in a study of CD8 T cells in Susac syndrome. Points from the study as a whole: The authors acknowledged that their TCR sequencing and HLA analysis involved a relatively small number of individuals.

With random hexamers, 0.5 to 1 ug RNA was reverse transcribed. TCR beta CDR3 was amplified by immunoSEQ multiplex PCR. This amplification extended across 54 Vbeta and 13 Jbeta segments. TCRdb called the immunoSEQ multiplex PCR reads again in MiXCR, with one record for every CDR3 protein. The sample contains roughly 50,000 distinct CDR3 sequences, 80% to 95% of which appear only once. The rearrangement uses TRBV7-8 and TRBJ2-5; D might be TRBD1 (6 bases). The sequence was collected from a human donor in good health. Source material: CD8+ T cells from PBMCs. CDR3 in amino acids: CASSSGDQETQYF. The CDR3 DNA sequence: TGTGCCAGCAGCTCAGGGGACCAAGAGACCCAGTACTTC.